Below are 30 T cell receptor beta chains sequenced from a single sample in a study of shared clonotypes between healthy human individuals. TCRdb's table, derived via immunoSEQ multiplex PCR, lists solely in-frame clones and lacks some. The table includes millions of clones, about 95% detected once. Input material: naive CD4+ T cells sorted from blood. Documented subset: CD45RA+ positively selected. These TCRs come from a man in his late teens or twenties in good health.

This chain uses TRBV19 with TRBJ1-2; no clear D. In germline, CDR1 is LNHDA, CDR2 SQIVND (reference sequence). The CDR3 consists of 14 residues. V lost 3 bases and J lost 2, with 10 bases in between. Here the CDR3 reads CASSIYLGNYGYTF. CDR3 bases: TGTGCCAGTAGTATTTATTTGGGGAACTATGGCTACACCTTC.

Note on this clone: The same CDR3 arises from other DNA sequences in this sample as well. The chain links TRBV5-1 to TRBJ2-1; TRBD2 matches 11 bases. Germline-derived CDR1 and CDR2 are SGHRS and YFSETQ. J lost 4 bases, V lost 4 bases, and 4 bases had no gene match. The CDR3 has 15 residues. CDR3 protein: CASSLGLAGYNEQFF. Written as DNA, the CDR3 is TGCGCCAGCAGCCTTGGACTAGCGGGTTACAATGAGCAGTTCTTC.

The chain joins TRBV10-2 to TRBJ2-3; either TRBD1 or TRBD2 may fit D (5 bases each). Trimming removed 2 bases at V and 4 bases at J, with 13 bases between. This CDR3 region has 15 residues. Per the germline V gene, CDR1 is WSHSY and CDR2 is SAAADI. The CDR3 protein is CASSEGPGPPDTQYF. The DNA for the CDR3 is TGCGCCAGCAGTGAGGGACCGGGACCGCCAGATACGCAGTATTTT.

V gene TRBV5-1 combines with J gene TRBJ2-3, with TRBD2 matching 8 bases. Trimming at V came to 6 bases and at J to 6 bases, leaving 9 bases not matched to a gene. Germline V CDR1 and CDR2: SGHRS, YFSETQ. The CDR3 runs to 14 residues. The CDR3 region is CASKLSGAGDTQYF. In DNA form, the CDR3 reads TGCGCCAGCAAACTTAGCGGGGCGGGGGATACGCAGTATTTT. The complete variable domain, with remaining parts taken from reference TRBV5-1 and TRBJ2-3, reads KAGVTQTPRYLIKTRGQQVTLSCSPISGHRSVSWYQQTPGQGLQFLFEYFSETQRNKGNFPGRFSGRQFSNSRSEMNVSTLELGDSALYLCASKLSGAGDTQYFGPGTRLTVL.

The chain uses TRBV6-1 and TRBJ1-1, with TRBD1 matching over 7 bases. The V and J ends lost 10 bases and 0 bases, in that order; junction bases with no gene match: 5. This CDR3 has 13 amino acids. Looked up from germline, CDR1 is MNHNS and CDR2 is SASEGT. CDR3 bases: TGTGCCACCTACAGGGGTATGAACACTGAAGCTTTCTTT. Translation: CATYRGMNTEAFF.

The rearrangement links TRBV9 to TRBJ2-7; D is unclear. V was shortened by 1 base and J by 2 bases, with 13 bases between the two germline ends. Germline V CDR1 and CDR2: SGDLS, YYNGEE. There are 15 residues in the CDR3. The DNA for the CDR3 is TGTGCCAGCAGCGTAAGAGGAGAATCACCCTACGAGCAGTACTTC. As protein: CASSVRGESPYEQYF.

This chain uses TRBV4-1 with TRBJ1-2; 8 bases match TRBD1. Germline CDR1 MGHRA, CDR2 YSYEKL. The CDR3 spans 13 residues. The J segment lost 5 bases and the V segment lost 4 bases, leaving 3 bases of the junction unmatched. Here the CDR3 reads CASSRDRGYGYTF. The CDR3 DNA reads TGCGCCAGCAGCCGTGACAGGGGATATGGCTACACCTTC.

This sequence joins TRBV6-1 and TRBJ1-3, with a possible D match to TRBD1 (6 bases). Germline-derived CDR1 and CDR2 are MNHNS and SASEGT. Deletions cut 6 bases from V and 4 bases from J, with 10 bases between. The CDR3 runs to 13 residues. The CDR3 spells CASSLTGGNTIYF. For the CDR3, the DNA is TGTGCCAGCAGCCTCACAGGGGGAAACACCATATATTTT.

To note about this clone: Additional DNA sequences in this sample encode the identical CDR3. The V and J genes are TRBV5-1 and TRBJ2-3; D perhaps matches TRBD2 (5 bases). The CDR3 is 12 amino acids. V was shortened by 4 bases and J by 3 bases, with 6 bases between the two germline ends. Germline lookup yields CDR1 SGHRS and CDR2 YFSETQ. CDR3 DNA sequence: TGCGCCAGCAGCCCGGGGACAGATACGCAGTATTTT. It yields the protein CASSPGTDTQYF.

Concerning this clone: Other DNA sequences of this sample code for an identical CDR3. This rearrangement joins TRBV5-1 to TRBJ2-7, with 13 positions matching TRBD2. This CDR3 is built from 16 residues. V gave up 0 bases and J gave up 2 bases; unmatched junction bases: 2. CDR1 and CDR2 from the germline V gene are SGHRS and YFSETQ. The CDR3 is CASSLGTSGGTYEQYF. CDR3 sequence (DNA): TGCGCCAGCAGCTTGGGGACTAGCGGGGGTACCTACGAGCAGTACTTC.

The gene calls are TRBV5-1 and TRBJ1-1; TRBD1 matches at 7 bases. V was clipped by 4 bases and J by 0 bases; unmatched bases: 9. The CDR3 consists of 16 residues. Germline CDR1 reads SGHRS; CDR2 reads YFSETQ. This CDR3 is CASSRSGTAMNTEAFF. The CDR3 nucleotides are TGCGCCAGCAGCAGATCCGGGACAGCCATGAACACTGAAGCTTTCTTT.

The chain links TRBV6-1 to TRBJ1-2; 11 nucleotides match TRBD1. Germline V gene lookup returns CDR1 MNHNS and CDR2 SASEGT. V was clipped by 0 bases and J by 4 bases; unmatched bases: 4. This CDR3 is 16 amino acids long. CDR3 region: CASSEAGTGGFYGYTF. For the CDR3, the DNA is TGTGCCAGCAGTGAAGCAGGGACAGGGGGATTCTATGGCTACACCTTC.

The chain joins TRBV6-5 to TRBJ1-6; D remains unclear. CDR3 length: 14 residues. V was cut by 6 bases and J by 9 bases, with 15 bases left in between. CDR1 is MNHEY, CDR2 SVGAGI, per germline. The CDR3 DNA reads as TGTGCCAGCAGACCTACAGCCCTTGGTTCACCCCTCCACTTT. Its protein is CASRPTALGSPLHF.

The chain uses TRBV5-1 and TRBJ2-5; D uncertain. V was cut by 4 bases and J by 2 bases, with 9 bases left in between. Germline V gene data show CDR1 as SGHRS and CDR2 as YFSETQ. CDR3 length equals 13 residues. In DNA form, the CDR3 reads TGCGCCAGCAGCGTGGTCTTGCAAGAGACCCAGTACTTC. Its translation is CASSVVLQETQYF. Supplemented by reference TRBV5-1 and TRBJ2-5, the full variable domain reads KAGVTQTPRYLIKTRGQQVTLSCSPISGHRSVSWYQQTPGQGLQFLFEYFSETQRNKGNFPGRFSGRQFSNSRSEMNVSTLELGDSALYLCASSVVLQETQYFGPGTRLLVL.

This clone was seen just once. The chain carries TRBV5-4 and TRBJ2-7; tentatively, D is TRBD1 or TRBD2 (6 bases each). CDR1 and CDR2 (germline): SGHNT, YYREEE (reference sequence). Trimming stripped 3 bases from V and 6 bases from J, with 16 bases between. This CDR3 region has 14 residues. The CDR3 region has the DNA TGTGCCAGCAGCTCTGGAGGGGGGACGGGCGAGCAGTACTTC. Protein product: CASSSGGGTGEQYF.

Only one count was recorded for this clone. This chain connects TRBV4-1 to TRBJ1-2, with D possibly being TRBD1 (5 bases). This CDR3 has 15 residues. Looked up from germline, CDR1 is MGHRA and CDR2 is YSYEKL. Trimming took off 5 bases at V and 4 bases at J, with 17 bases between the two ends. The chain's CDR3 is CASSKRDLESYGYTF. The CDR3, as DNA: TGCGCCAGCAGCAAACGGGACCTAGAAAGCTATGGCTACACCTTC.

Notes on this clone: The sample contains more than one DNA sequence encoding this CDR3. V and J are TRBV6-1 and TRBJ1-6, with no clear D. Trimming removed 6 bases from V and 9 bases from J, with 6 bases in between. CDR3 length equals 11 residues. Germline CDR1 MNHNS, CDR2 SASEGT. The CDR3 nucleotides are TGTGCCAGCAGCGACCTTTCACCCCTCCACTTT. Translating it yields CASSDLSPLHF.

This clone has a single count. The chain has TRBV19 and TRBJ2-7; 10 bases line up with TRBD2. The germline CDR1 and CDR2 sequences are LNHDA and SQIVND (reference sequence). The junction had 9 bases not matched to a gene; V was cut back by 5 bases and J by 2 bases. The CDR3 is 16 amino acids. The DNA of the CDR3 is TGTGCCAGTAGTCGGGCCGGGACTAGCGATACCTACGAGCAGTACTTC. This encodes CASSRAGTSDTYEQYF.

CDR3 sequence (DNA): TGTGCCAGCAGTGTTGGGACAGAGTACGAGCAGTACTTC. It specifies CASSVGTEYEQYF. The chain combines TRBV2 with TRBJ2-7; 7 bases fit TRBD1. The V segment lost 4 bases and the J segment 4 bases; nucleotides outside the gene matches: 4. Looked up from germline, CDR1 is SNHLY and CDR2 is FYNNEI. CDR3 size: 13 residues.

CDR3 sequence (DNA): TGTGCCAGCAGCTCGACAGGGGGCATAAGGAAAGAGCAGTTCTTC. Protein sequence: CASSSTGGIRKEQFF. This chain links TRBV7-2 with TRBJ2-1; 10 bases are a match to TRBD1. Germline lookup yields CDR1 SGHTA and CDR2 FQGNSA. The V gene end was trimmed by 4 bases and the J gene end by 10 bases; junction bases not matched to a gene: 10. The CDR3 extends over 15 amino acids.

This chain connects TRBV15 to TRBJ1-2, with 7 positions matching TRBD1. This CDR3 contains 14 residues. In germline, CDR1 is LNHNV, CDR2 YYDKDF (reference sequence). Trimming at V came to 7 bases and at J to 6 bases, leaving 11 bases not matched to a gene. The CDR3 sequence: CATKRPTGIDGYTF. The CDR3, as DNA: TGTGCCACCAAACGGCCGACAGGGATCGATGGCTACACCTTC.

The gene calls are TRBV5-6 and TRBJ1-5; D call uncertain. V lost 5 bases and J lost 11, with 14 bases in between. This CDR3 comprises 12 residues. CDR1 and CDR2 (germline): SGHDT, YYEEEE. Here the CDR3 reads CASRSRLSAQHF. The CDR3 region has the DNA TGTGCCAGCAGGTCTAGGTTGTCGGCCCAGCATTTT. Variable domain in full (rest from reference TRBV5-6 and TRBJ1-5): DAGVTQSPTHLIKTRGQQVTLRCSPKSGHDTVSWYQQALGQGPQFIFQYYEEEERQRGNFPDRFSGHQFPNYSSELNVNALLLGDSALYLCASRSRLSAQHFGDGTRLSIL.

This chain links TRBV28 with TRBJ1-5; TRBD1 might be the D (5 bases). The CDR3 runs to 15 residues. V lost 3 bases and J lost 4, with 13 bases in between. CDR1 is MDHEN and CDR2 is SYDVKM in the germline V gene. Written as DNA, the CDR3 is TGTGCCAGCAGTTTCTCCGACTGGGGGAATCAGCCCCAGCATTTT. This sequence encodes CASSFSDWGNQPQHF.

This chain connects TRBV15 to TRBJ1-2, with D possibly being TRBD1 (5 bases). V was cut by 0 bases and J by 4 bases, with 12 bases left in between. The CDR3 covers 15 residues. The germline V gene encodes CDR1 LNHNV and CDR2 YYDKDF (reference sequence). Written as DNA, the CDR3 is TGTGCCACCAGCAGAGATGACCAGGGCATCTATGGCTACACCTTC. Protein product: CATSRDDQGIYGYTF.

The chain couples TRBV6-1 to TRBJ1-2, with TRBD1 as a possible D gene (5 bases). Germline V lookup: CDR1 MNHNS, CDR2 SASEGT. V lost 1 base and J 4 bases, leaving 13 bases between the germline ends. This CDR3 is 15 amino acids long. The CDR3 spells CASSEGGSAGYGYTF. DNA of the CDR3: TGTGCCAGCAGTGAAGGGGGCAGCGCAGGCTATGGCTACACCTTC.

This clone has a handful of counts. Other nucleotide sequences in the sample specify the same CDR3. The chain links TRBV10-3 to TRBJ2-3; 7 bases match TRBD2. This CDR3 comprises 12 residues. The V segment lost 6 bases and the J segment 5 bases; nucleotides outside the gene matches: 2. Germline V gives CDR1 ENHRY, CDR2 SYGVKD. This chain's CDR3 is CAISPGGDTQYF. The DNA of the CDR3 is TGTGCCATCAGCCCGGGGGGAGATACGCAGTATTTT.

About this clone itself: Distinct nucleotide sequences in the sample also encode this CDR3. The chain joins TRBV19 to TRBJ1-2; the D is unclear. The CDR3 covers 13 residues. The germline V gene encodes CDR1 LNHDA and CDR2 SQIVND (reference sequence). The ends were cut back, 1 base at V and 4 bases at J, with 7 bases in the middle. DNA for the CDR3: TGTGCCAGTAGTATAGGCCCTGGCTATGGCTACACCTTC. Amino acid sequence: CASSIGPGYGYTF.

Turning to this clone: Distinct nucleotide sequences in the sample also encode this CDR3. The chain uses TRBV5-4 and TRBJ2-1; 7 nucleotides match TRBD1. CDR1 SGHNT and CDR2 YYREEE come from the germline V gene (reference sequence). V was clipped by 0 bases and J by 1 base; unmatched bases: 1. This CDR3 has 15 amino acids. The CDR3 DNA is TGTGCCAGCAGCTTGGACAGGGGATCCTACAATGAGCAGTTCTTC. Residues: CASSLDRGSYNEQFF. The full variable domain, completed using reference TRBV5-4 and TRBJ2-1, is ETGVTQSPTHLIKTRGQQVTLRCSSQSGHNTVSWYQQALGQGPQFIFQYYREEENGRGNFPPRFSGLQFPNYSSELNVNALELDDSALYLCASSLDRGSYNEQFFGPGTRLTVL.

Here the CDR3 DNA reads TGTGCCAGCAGTTTCCGGTCCGTAGATACGCAGTATTTT. This sequence encodes CASSFRSVDTQYF. V usage is TRBV27 and J usage is TRBJ2-3; no clear D. V was pared by 3 bases and J by 5 bases, with 9 bases between. The CDR3 consists of 13 residues. CDR1 is MNHEY and CDR2 is SMNVEV in the germline V gene (reference sequence).

J is TRBJ2-7 and V is TRBV27, with unresolved D. The CDR3 loop spans 12 amino acids. V lost 5 bases and J 1 base, leaving 6 bases between the germline ends. From germline, CDR1 is MNHEY and CDR2 SMNVEV (reference sequence). CDR3 bases: TGTGCCAGCAGTCCCGGGTCCTACGAGCAGTACTTC. It codes for CASSPGSYEQYF.